Below, 8 T cell receptor beta chains from the same sample are listed, as sequenced in a study of T cell changes during pregnancy in multiple sclerosis. Data came from immunoSEQ multiplex PCR; TCRdb stores just in-frame clones and leaves some out. The sample contains approximately 89,000 clones, approximately 93% of which appear only once. The material sequenced was peripheral blood, taken after pregnancy. Every receptor here comes from a female donor in good health, enrolled as a control in a pregnancy study.

CDR3 nucleotides: TGTGCCAGCAGTCCCCTGCGGGAGCCAGGGCAGTACTTC. This encodes CASSPLREPGQYF. This sequence joins TRBV28 and TRBJ2-7; 7 nucleotides agree with TRBD2. The V gene's germline CDR1 is MDHEN and CDR2 SYDVKM. The trim removed 5 bases at V and 9 bases at J, leaving 10 bases unmatched. This CDR3 comprises 13 residues.

This clone showed up just a few times. The V gene is TRBV6-1, the J gene TRBJ2-7, with TRBD1 matching over 8 bases. V lost 7 bases to trimming and J lost 5 bases; unmatched junction nucleotides: 10. Germline lookup yields CDR1 MNHNS and CDR2 SASEGT. The CDR3 is made up of 14 amino acids. CDR3 coding DNA: TGTGCCAGCACGGGGTGGACAGGGTCCGACGAGCAGTACTTC. Its protein product is CASTGWTGSDEQYF.

The rearrangement uses TRBV25-1 and TRBJ2-7; a weak D match, TRBD1 (6 bases). The germline CDR1 and CDR2 sequences are MGHDK and SYGVNS. Trimming removed 7 bases at V and 9 bases at J, with 19 bases between. The CDR3 covers 13 residues. The CDR3 reads CASTGDTTAVQYF. CDR3 DNA: TGTGCCAGCACCGGGGACACCACTGCGGTGCAGTACTTC.

The V gene is TRBV5-4, the J gene TRBJ2-7; maybe TRBD1 (7 bases). The CDR3 totals 15 residues. Germline V gene lookup returns CDR1 SGHNT and CDR2 YYREEE (reference sequence). V shed 4 bases and J shed 3 bases, with 17 bases lying between them. DNA of the CDR3: TGTGCCAGCAGCGGTGGGGGGACAGCGAACTACGAGCAGTACTTC. This gives the protein CASSGGGTANYEQYF. The full variable domain, rest sourced from reference TRBV5-4 and TRBJ2-7, is ETGVTQSPTHLIKTRGQQVTLRCSSQSGHNTVSWYQQALGQGPQFIFQYYREEENGRGNFPPRFSGLQFPNYSSELNVNALELDDSALYLCASSGGGTANYEQYFGPGTRLTVT.

The gene calls are TRBV4-1 and TRBJ2-1; D remains ambiguous. From germline, CDR1 is MGHRA and CDR2 YSYEKL. The CDR3 is 16 residues long. Trimming shortened V by 2 bases and J by 2 bases, and 13 bases separated the two germline ends. CDR3 bases: TGCGCCAGCAGCCAATATACAACCGTCCCCTACAATGAGCAGTTCTTC. Translating it yields CASSQYTTVPYNEQFF.

This clone was detected once. This chain connects TRBV6-5 to TRBJ1-3; 9 nucleotides align to TRBD1. In germline, CDR1 is MNHEY, CDR2 SVGAGI. V lost 5 bases, J lost 13 bases, and 6 bases stayed unmatched. The CDR3 is made up of 12 amino acids. This CDR3 reads CASSRPTGGIYF. The CDR3 coding sequence is TGTGCCAGCAGTCGCCCGACAGGGGGGATATATTTT.

In DNA form, the CDR3 reads TGCGCCAGCAGCCACAGGGACACACCGTCTAGGAGCTCCTACGAGCAGTACTTC. Amino acid sequence: CASSHRDTPSRSSYEQYF. V usage is TRBV4-1 and J usage is TRBJ2-7; D possibly corresponds to TRBD1 (6 bases). The CDR3 length is 18 residues. Trimming removed 3 bases at V and 0 bases at J, with 21 bases between. Germline values: CDR1 MGHRA, CDR2 YSYEKL.

The genes are TRBV28 and TRBJ1-1, with D possibly matching TRBD1 (5 bases). V lost 8 bases, J lost 0 bases, and 13 bases lay in between. In germline, CDR1 is MDHEN, CDR2 SYDVKM. CDR3 length: 14 residues. CDR3 sequence (DNA): TGTGCCAGCGGGGCAGGCCCTATGAACACTGAAGCTTTCTTT. It codes for CASGAGPMNTEAFF. The full variable domain, with the rest looked up from reference TRBV28 and TRBJ1-1, is DVKVTQSSRYLVKRTGEKVFLECVQDMDHENMFWYRQDPGLGLRLIYFSYDVKMKEKGDIPEGYSVSREKKERFSLILESASTNQTSMYLCASGAGPMNTEAFFGQGTRLTVV.